These 5 T cell receptor beta chains came from one sample sequenced in a study of T cells in Graves' hyperthyroidism and ophthalmopathy. Amplification of TCR beta CDR3 regions was performed using RNA transcripts as template. A first-round RT-PCR of the TCR CDR3 used the HTBI primer set. One entry per CDR3 protein results from TCRdb running MiXCR on the multiplex PCR reads. There are roughly 700,000 distinct CDR3 sequences in the sample; 15% to 20% occur only once, and around 15% lies in the top ten. Sequencing used blood. The receptors come from a man in his forties or fifties with Graves' hyperthyroidism.

This chain uses TRBV20-1 with TRBJ1-1; 7 bases fit TRBD1. After removal of 5 bases from V and 7 bases from J, the junction contained 7 bases not matched to a gene. This CDR3 is built from 12 residues. Germline V gene sequence: CDR1 DFQATT, CDR2 SNEGSKA (reference sequence). The CDR3 here is CSARRDRGEAFF. The CDR3 coding sequence is TGCAGTGCTCGCCGGGACAGAGGTGAAGCTTTCTTT.

This clonotype was observed at least ten times. V usage is TRBV2 and J usage is TRBJ1-2; D uncertain. This CDR3 is 13 amino acids long. The germline gives CDR1 SNHLY, CDR2 FYNNEI. V lost 3 bases, J lost 3 bases, and 8 bases lay in between. The CDR3 DNA follows: TGTGCCAGCAGTGAGGGGTTTTACTATGGCTACACCTTC. Translating gives CASSEGFYYGYTF. Based on the CDR3 plus reference TRBV2 and TRBJ1-2, the full variable domain is EPEVTQTPSHQVTQMGQEVILRCVPISNHLYFYWYRQILGQKVEFLVSFYNNEISEKSEIFDDQFSVERPDGSNFTLKIRSTKLEDSAMYFCASSEGFYYGYTFGSGTRLTVV.

In this sample, this clonotype turned up a few times. V is TRBV2 and J is TRBJ1-1; the D is unclear. Trimming left V 3 bases short and J 1 base short, with 12 bases between. This CDR3 has 15 residues. CDR1 is SNHLY, CDR2 FYNNEI, per germline. The CDR3, as DNA: TGTGCCAGCAGTGAGTCGGGATACGAGAACACTGAAGCTTTCTTT. This encodes CASSESGYENTEAFF.

In this sample, this clonotype turned up many times. This chain joins TRBV6-2 or TRBV6-3 and TRBJ1-2; D remains ambiguous. Trimming left V 2 bases short and J 2 bases short, with 12 bases between. The CDR3 runs 15 residues. Germline loops: CDR1 MNHEY, CDR2 SVGEGT. The CDR3 coding sequence is TGTGCCAGCAGTTACGCCGGAGTTCTAAACTATGGCTACACCTTC. This encodes CASSYAGVLNYGYTF.

CDR3 bases: TGTGCCAGCAGACCCAGCGGCGGGACAGGCCAACCTAATGAAAAACTGTTTTTT. Translating it yields CASRPSGGTGQPNEKLFF. V is TRBV12-3 or TRBV12-4 and J is TRBJ1-4; 8 nucleotides match TRBD1. CDR3 length equals 18 residues. V was clipped by 6 bases and J by 3 bases; unmatched bases: 15.